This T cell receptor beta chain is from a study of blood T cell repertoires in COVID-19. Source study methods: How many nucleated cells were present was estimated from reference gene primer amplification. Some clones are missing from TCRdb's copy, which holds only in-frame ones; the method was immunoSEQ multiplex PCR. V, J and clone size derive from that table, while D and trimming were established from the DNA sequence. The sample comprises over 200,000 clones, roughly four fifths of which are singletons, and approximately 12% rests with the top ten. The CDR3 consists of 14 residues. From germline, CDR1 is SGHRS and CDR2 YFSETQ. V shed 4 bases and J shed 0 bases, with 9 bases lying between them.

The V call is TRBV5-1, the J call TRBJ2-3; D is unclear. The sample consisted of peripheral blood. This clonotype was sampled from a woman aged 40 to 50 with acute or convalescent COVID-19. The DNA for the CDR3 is TGCGCCAGCAGCCCCGGTTTCAGCACAGATACGCAGTATTTT. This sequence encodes CASSPGFSTDTQYF.